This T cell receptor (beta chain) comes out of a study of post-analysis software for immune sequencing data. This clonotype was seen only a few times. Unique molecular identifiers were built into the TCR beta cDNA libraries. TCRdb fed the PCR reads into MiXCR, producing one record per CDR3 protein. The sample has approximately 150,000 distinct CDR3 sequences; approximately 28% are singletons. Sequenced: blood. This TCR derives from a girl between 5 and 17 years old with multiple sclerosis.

The DNA of the CDR3 is TGCGCCAGCAGCCCTTCGCCCGATGAGCAGTACTTC. It yields the protein CASSPSPDEQYF. This chain uses TRBV4-1 with TRBJ2-5; D uncertain. In germline, CDR1 is MGHRA, CDR2 YSYEKL. This CDR3 comprises 12 residues. V shed 4 bases and J shed 11 bases, with 14 bases lying between them.